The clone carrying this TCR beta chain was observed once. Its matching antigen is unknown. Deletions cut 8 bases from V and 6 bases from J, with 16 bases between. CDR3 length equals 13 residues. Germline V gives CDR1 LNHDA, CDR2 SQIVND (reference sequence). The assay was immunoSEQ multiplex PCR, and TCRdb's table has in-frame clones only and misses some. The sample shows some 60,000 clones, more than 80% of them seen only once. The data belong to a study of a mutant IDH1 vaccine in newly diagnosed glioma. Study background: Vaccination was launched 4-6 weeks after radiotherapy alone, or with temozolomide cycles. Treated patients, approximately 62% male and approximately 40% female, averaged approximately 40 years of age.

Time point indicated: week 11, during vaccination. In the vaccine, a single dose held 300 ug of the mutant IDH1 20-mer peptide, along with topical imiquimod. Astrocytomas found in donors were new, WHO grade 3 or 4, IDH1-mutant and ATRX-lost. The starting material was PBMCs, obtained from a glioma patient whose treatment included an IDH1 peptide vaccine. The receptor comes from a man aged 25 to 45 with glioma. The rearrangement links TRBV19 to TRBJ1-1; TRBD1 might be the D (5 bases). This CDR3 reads CASGAGHIAEAFF. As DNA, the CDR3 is TGTGCCAGTGGAGCCGGACATATTGCTGAAGCTTTCTTT.